The present entry profiles one TCR beta chain with its context. There is no known antigen for this receptor. The sample holds no much larger clone one base away, and base qualities are not on file. The cohort comprised some 730 healthy bone marrow donors. All cohort members were sampled while nominally healthy, although unrecorded immune exposures were likely present. The donor tested CMV seropositive, placing the donor among the 290 or so seropositive members of the cohort. Every donor gave a peripheral blood sample, and the peripheral blood mononuclear cells from that sample were used for TCR beta sequencing. Genomic DNA extraction from the blood cell samples was performed with the Qiagen DNeasy Blood Extraction Kit. V loses 7 bases at its end and J loses 2 bases; junction bases beyond the gene matches: 3. Per the germline V gene (reference sequence), LNHDA is the CDR1 and SQIVND is the CDR2. The CDR3 spans 14 residues, from the cysteine through the phenylalanine. Solely the CDR3 DNA is kept, with 42 bases framed from the first base.

The protocol used for the library was the immunoSEQ multiplex PCR assay. A mixture of 60 forward primers for TCR Vbeta segments and 13 reverse primers for TCR Jbeta segments was used in the multiplex PCR. Amplification of the CDR3 region of rearranged TCR beta genes was performed with a multiplex PCR assay on genomic DNA. On the Illumina HiSeq System, the amplified TCR beta libraries were sequenced as 87-base-pair reads. The authors processed their data as follows. A later analysis tallied 80 million to 95 million unique TCR beta chains across the 666 repertoires, and about 10 million of those chains were shared by two or more donors. To remove PCR and sequencing errors, raw reads were error-corrected and collapsed into unique sequences using a nearest-neighbor algorithm that merged closely related sequences. V, D and J gene segments were assigned by aligning CDR3 sequences to IMGT reference sequences. Each retained sequence needed at least a six-nucleotide match to both a V gene segment and a J gene segment. Rearrangements were classified as productive when the CDR3 lacked stop codons and remained in frame with V and J, and all other rearrangements were classified as non-productive. CDR3 was defined according to IMGT convention as the region running from the second conserved V-encoded cysteine to the conserved J-encoded phenylalanine. In an earlier analysis of around 570 of the donors, sequences lacking an unambiguous match to a single V gene segment were excluded. An earlier analysis of fewer than 650 of the donors classified V segments as functional when productive rearrangements were above 56.7% and as segregating when the standard deviation between donors was above 5%. A statistical classification framework was built for diagnosing cytomegalovirus status from the catalog of TCR beta chain sequences. In a later analysis, TCR nucleotide sequences were compared against IMGT/GENE-DB human TR gene sequences so that V and J genes could be assigned. In a later analysis, CDR3 sequences and most-parsimonious VDJ recombination scenarios were assigned using the TCRdist pipeline. In a later analysis, each TCR beta chain was defined by its CDR3 amino acid sequence together with its V-gene family, and reads without a unique V-gene family were excluded. In a later analysis, 500 to 650 highly shared, low-generation-probability nucleotide sequences were removed to address suspected cross-contamination and a sequencing artifact. A later analysis calculated a clonal expansion index for each public chain from normalized within-repertoire ranks of inferred template counts. In a later analysis, generation probabilities were computed with a VDJ recombination model fitted to out-of-frame rearrangements, and the resulting probabilities were checked against IGoR. In a later analysis, hypergeometric tests were used to score TCR-TCR, TCR-HLA and TCR-CMV co-occurrence, with a repertoire-size bias correction applied to TCR pairs. A later analysis estimated false discovery rates by permuting HLA or CMV assignments 20 times. In a later analysis, co-occurring TCRs were grouped with DBSCAN, and TCRdist sequence similarity was added when clustering was performed within HLA-allele-positive subsets. Repertoires with fewer than 30,000 or more than 120,000 public chains, plus five repertoires with anomalous nucleotide sharing, were excluded from co-occurrence clustering. TCRdb mirrors the immuneACCESS table, restricted to in-frame sequences. Some clones are absent from its copies; in checked studies, under half trace to an unresolved V gene, and the reason for the others is unknown. V and J calls and clone size are as listed in that table; D and trimming were resolved from the DNA. The sample yields 150,000 to 200,000 clones; roughly 77% were counted once. The ten largest clones take up approximately 0.36% of the sample.

The source of the sample is a study of cytomegalovirus exposure and HLA in healthy donors (dated by TCRdb to between 2016 and 2019). Turning to the overall study: In an earlier analysis of roughly 500 of the donors, roughly 300 Gb of sequence data and some 120 million unique TCR beta sequences from 150 million to 200 million T cells were reported. Approximately 300 gigabases of sequencing data and around 85 million unique TCR sequences made up an early release that covered fewer than 650 HLA-typed donors. The genetic ancestry cluster associated with self-reported Caucasian donors included about four fifths of the 300 to 400 genotyped donors. The study was designed to test whether signatures of past pathogen exposure could be identified by cataloging public T cell receptors. The T cell repertoires of some 700 subjects were profiled by immunosequencing and related to cytomegalovirus serostatus. Along with the 666-subject first cohort, a separate validation cohort of more than 90 different subjects was used. High-throughput TCR immunosequencing, statistical association of individual TCRs with disease status, and machine learning were combined to predict cytomegalovirus infection status. To study patterns of TCR occurrence, a later analysis re-analyzed previously published TCR beta repertoires from 700 or so donors and added high-resolution HLA genotyping. Rather than using new phenotypic data, the later analysis identified candidate immune exposures from TCR beta sequences and from how often those sequences occurred across donors. To decide whether each TCR beta V gene segment behaved as functional or pseudogenic, an earlier analysis of fewer than 750 of the donors relied on high-throughput TCR beta sequencing. Donor age, sex, ethnicity and CMV serostatus were compiled together with the repertoire data. In a later genetic analysis, genome-wide SNP genotypes for about three fifths of the 666 donors were used, and that subset was treated as a discovery cohort. Every discovery cohort repertoire had been produced on one sequencing platform. Both class I and class II loci were covered by HLA typing, at four-digit resolution. Typing coverage varied by locus: about 620-630 donors for A, B, C, DRB1 and DQB1; under 550 for DQA1; about 590 for DPA1; around 450 for DPB1. Because of strong linkage in the cohort, a few DR-DQ haplotypes were treated as single units for association and clustering. On average, roughly 240,000 unique TCR beta nucleotide sequences were sequenced per donor among 398 genotyped donors of the cohort, with roughly 18% of those sequences being non-productive.

Beyond this particular receptor, the publication reports: For the cohort, immune exposure information was limited to CMV serostatus. In a later genetic analysis, a missense DCLRE1C variant was associated with V-gene and J-gene trimming of TCR beta chains, and the association was replicated in an independent cohort. A later analysis found that most CMV-associated TCR beta chains appeared HLA-restricted, with HLA associations seemingly driven largely by CMV exposure. Specific HLA alleles were associated with more than 15,000 TCR beta sequences at a false discovery rate of 0.05 in a later analysis. In vitro tests confirmed that a few of the cytomegalovirus-associated TCR beta chains recognize cytomegalovirus antigens. The cohort was sequenced for TCR beta chains only, and without alpha or paired-chain data the features that could be detected were limited. Because counts were too low, about 15 rarely observed V segments, including chromosome 9 orphons, were left out of the earlier analysis of about 620 of the donors. A further reported finding was that TCR beta sequences accurately predicted the HLA-A and HLA-B alleles for most subjects in the first cohort. Assigning TCR associations to individual alleles was difficult when HLA alleles, especially DR and DQ, strongly co-occurred. The classifier was reported to diagnose cytomegalovirus status with high specificity and sensitivity in both the original cohort and the validation cohort. In a later analysis, HLA-associated TCR beta chains showed more clonal expansion and lower generation probabilities than non-associated chains that were equally common. Across donors, most TCR sequences were observed very rarely, whereas some public TCRs were present in many individuals. Roughly uniform sequencing depth across donors was assumed in presence/absence analyses, although this assumption may not hold. A cluster of highly shared sequence variants was judged likely to be a technical artifact of the sequencing pipeline. Because HLA typing was missing for some donors at each locus, association tests included only the typed subset. Some IMGT-functional V segments, including TRBV6-2 and TRBV6-3, could not be distinguished by the 87-base-pair reads and were therefore excluded. According to the authors, the approach could potentially be generalized to other disease states and immunological phenotypes. In a later genetic analysis, fewer N-insertions in productive TCRs were reported among donors in an Asian-associated ancestry cluster than the roughly 640-donor mean. Linkage disequilibrium might explain the correlated functional status among segregating V segments, but an unknown experimental factor could not be excluded. According to a later analysis, TCR association rates differed among HLA loci, with DRB1 alleles showing the most associated TCRs and HLA-C alleles showing the fewest. In an earlier analysis of roughly 560 of the donors, most TCR beta V segments were observed in productive rearrangements about 87% or about 30% of the time, broadly matching IMGT annotations. Several of the top co-occurrence clusters appeared to be linked to parvovirus B19, influenza, CMV and Epstein-Barr virus, according to a later analysis. The study gave a list of about 160 TCR beta chains associated with cytomegalovirus.

The TCR sequence derives from a male donor in good health and CMV-seropositive. The sequence links TRBV19 to TRBJ2-2; 8 nucleotides in the junction match TRBD2. The specimen was PBMCs. The sequenced DNA is TGTGCCAGTATGGCGGGAGGCAACACCGGGGAGCTGTTTTTT. This gives the protein CASMAGGNTGELFF.